This T cell receptor (beta chain) originates from a study of T cell responses to AZD1222 COVID-19 vaccine. Notes on the study in general: No repertoire was sampled before or during the peak T cell response, only after it. Among AZD1222 vaccinees, only six or seven were seropositive at baseline. White British people made up most donors, females outnumbered males, and clonal diversity was possibly underestimated. Spike-specific TCR breadth and depth were elevated following two AZD1222 doses.

TCRdb's table, derived via immunoSEQ multiplex PCR, lists solely in-frame clones and lacks some. This table has 95,000 to 100,000 clones, roughly 90% appearing once. On this clone: Its antigen is unidentified.

Trimming took 10 bases from V and 4 from J, leaving 11 bases between them. This CDR3 spans 13 amino acids. Germline CDR1 is MNHEY and CDR2 is SMNVEV (reference sequence). The chain links TRBV27 to TRBJ1-6; a weak D match, TRBD1 (6 bases). This receptor was identified in an adult who received the AZD1222 COVID-19 vaccine. Specimen: peripheral blood, collected 28 days after the second AZD1222 dose. The CDR3 nucleotides read TGTGCCACCTCGGACAGTTATAATTCACCCCTCCACTTT. This codes for CATSDSYNSPLHF.